These T cell receptor beta chains were read from a single sample in a study of cytomegalovirus exposure and HLA in healthy donors. The assay was immunoSEQ multiplex PCR, and TCRdb's table has in-frame clones only and misses some. This table has around 90,000 clones, roughly 67% appearing once. The specimen sequenced was PBMCs. Source of these receptors: a boy between 10 and 17 years old in good health and CMV-seropositive. The CDR3 runs from the conserved cysteine through the conserved F or W. Each record gives: D gene, J gene, clone size, V gene, CDR3 DNA, CDR3 protein. D genes are given only for firm matches. Rows may omit the clone size; those that give it use once, few, many or a size class.

D: TRBD2; J: TRBJ2-5; size: -; V: TRBV19; DNA: TGTGCCAGTAGTCGCTGGGGAGCGGGAGATGAGACCCAGTACTTC; CDR3: CASSRWGAGDETQYF
D: TRBD1; J: TRBJ2-7; size: -; V: TRBV9; DNA: TGTGCCAGCAGCAGAACGGGACAGGGGGCAAACGAGCAGTACTTC; CDR3: CASSRTGQGANEQYF
D: -; J: TRBJ2-2; size: -; V: TRBV29-1; DNA: TGCAGCGTTGAGAAAGAGGTGGCCGGGGAGCTGTTTTTT; CDR3: CSVEKEVAGELFF
D: -; J: TRBJ1-4; size: -; V: TRBV2; DNA: TGTGCCAGCAGTGAAGCTCAGGGTCCACTGGGCGTGTTTTTT; CDR3: CASSEAQGPLGVFF
D: -; J: TRBJ2-5; size: -; V: TRBV4-2; DNA: TGTGCCAGCAGCCAAGATCGGCAGGGGGGTGCGGAGACCCAGTACTTC; CDR3: CASSQDRQGGAETQYF
D: -; J: TRBJ1-5; size: -; V: TRBV7-6; DNA: TGTGCCAGCAGCTTCGGGGGAGGAGAGCCCCAGCATTTT; CDR3: CASSFGGGEPQHF
D: -; J: TRBJ1-5; size: -; V: TRBV19; DNA: TGTGCCAGTAGTATAGATTCTACGGGGAATCAGCCCCAGCATTTT; CDR3: CASSIDSTGNQPQHF
D: -; J: TRBJ2-1; size: -; V: TRBV7-2; DNA: TGTGCCAGCAGCTCATCAGGTCCACCAGATAACAATGAGCAGTTCTTC; CDR3: CASSSSGPPDNNEQFF
D: -; J: TRBJ1-1; size: -; V: TRBV28; DNA: TGTGCCAGCAGCCGTCGCGGACACTCGAACACTGAAGCTTTCTTT; CDR3: CASSRRGHSNTEAFF
D: -; J: TRBJ2-1; size: -; V: TRBV29-1; DNA: TGCAGCGTTGAAGATGGCCGCGGAGAAAACTACAATGAGCAGTTCTTC; CDR3: CSVEDGRGENYNEQFF
D: -; J: TRBJ2-4; size: -; V: TRBV5-6; DNA: TGTGCCAGCAGCTTGGACGGGTTAGCCAAAAACATTCAGTACTTC; CDR3: CASSLDGLAKNIQYF
D: TRBD1; J: TRBJ2-7; size: -; V: TRBV29-1; DNA: TGCAGCGTCCTCCGGGACAGGGGTCCTCACGAGCAGTACTTC; CDR3: CSVLRDRGPHEQYF
D: -; J: TRBJ1-3; size: few; V: TRBV7-6; DNA: TGTGCCAGCAGCTTAGTGGGGGGAAGGTCTGGAAACACCATATATTTT; CDR3: CASSLVGGRSGNTIYF
D: TRBD2; J: TRBJ2-1; size: -; V: TRBV5-3; DNA: TGTGTCCTACCGAGCGGGAGAAATGAGCAGTTCTTC; CDR3: CVLPSGRNEQFF
D: TRBD1; J: TRBJ1-2; size: -; V: TRBV9; DNA: TGTGCCAGCAGCGTAGATGGGACAGGGGAGTTTGGCTACACCTTC; CDR3: CASSVDGTGEFGYTF
D: -; J: TRBJ1-1; size: -; V: TRBV5-8; DNA: TGTGCCAGCAGCTCATATGGGGGGACTGAAGCTTTCTTT; CDR3: CASSSYGGTEAFF
D: -; J: TRBJ2-2; size: -; V: TRBV7-8; DNA: TGTGCCAGCAGCCTGAGGCGGGGAGCGAACACCGGGGAGCTGTTTTTT; CDR3: CASSLRRGANTGELFF
D: -; J: TRBJ2-6; size: -; V: TRBV5-4; DNA: TGTGCCAGCAGCTACCCCGCGGTTTCTGGGGCCAACGTCCTGACTTTC; CDR3: CASSYPAVSGANVLTF
D: -; J: TRBJ2-1; size: -; V: TRBV30; DNA: TGTGCCTGGGGGGGCCTGAGCTCCTACAATGAGCAGTTCTTC; CDR3: CAWGGLSSYNEQFF
D: -; J: TRBJ1-2; size: -; V: TRBV4-2; DNA: TGTGCCAGCAGTCTAGCGGGGGAGAGCTATGGCTACACCTTC; CDR3: CASSLAGESYGYTF
D: -; J: TRBJ2-2; size: -; V: TRBV2; DNA: TGTGCCAGCTCCGGGTCCTACACCGGGGAGCTGTTTTTT; CDR3: CASSGSYTGELFF
D: TRBD1; J: TRBJ2-7; size: -; V: TRBV6-4; DNA: TGTGCCAGCAGTTTTGGACAGGGAAGGTACATCTACGAGCAGTACTTC; CDR3: CASSFGQGRYIYEQYF
D: -; J: TRBJ2-1; size: once; V: TRBV5-1; DNA: TGCGCCAGCAGCCTAGCCGGGACAAACAATGAGCAGTTCTTC; CDR3: CASSLAGTNNEQFF
D: -; J: TRBJ2-7; size: -; V: TRBV27; DNA: TGTGCCAGCAGGTACAAGACAGAGGGGGCCTACGAGCAGTACTTC; CDR3: CASRYKTEGAYEQYF
D: TRBD1; J: TRBJ1-2; size: -; V: TRBV30; DNA: TGTGCCTGGACCGTCTCACAGGGGGCAGGAGGCTACACCTTC; CDR3: CAWTVSQGAGGYTF
D: -; J: TRBJ1-1; size: -; V: TRBV5-1; DNA: TGCGTCAGCAGCTTGGACGGACAGAACACTGAAGCTTTCTTT; CDR3: CVSSLDGQNTEAFF
D: TRBD2; J: TRBJ2-4; size: -; V: TRBV15; DNA: TGTGCCACCAGCAGGCTAGCGGGAGTAAGGAACATTCAGTACTTC; CDR3: CATSRLAGVRNIQYF
D: -; J: TRBJ1-2; size: -; V: TRBV5-1; DNA: TGCGCCAGCGGCGGGGTGGGAGGCTACCCCTTC; CDR3: CASGGVGGYPF
D: -; J: TRBJ2-3; size: few; V: TRBV9; DNA: TGTGCCAGCAGCGTTGGAGTCACAGATACGCAGTATTTT; CDR3: CASSVGVTDTQYF
D: TRBD1; J: TRBJ1-6; size: -; V: TRBV14; DNA: TGTGCCAGCCAAACAGGGGGTTCCTATAATTCACCCCTCCACTTT; CDR3: CASQTGGSYNSPLHF
D: -; J: TRBJ2-3; size: -; V: TRBV29-1; DNA: TGCAGTACACGGGGTCCTCTTGGCACAGATACGCAGTATTTT; CDR3: CSTRGPLGTDTQYF
D: -; J: TRBJ1-1; size: -; V: TRBV25-1; DNA: TGTGCCAGCTCTTCGACCGGCAGGGAGGGCGCTGAAGCTTTCTTT; CDR3: CASSSTGREGAEAFF
D: -; J: TRBJ1-1; size: -; V: TRBV18; DNA: TGTGCCAGCTCACCTCGGGGGGGGCTGATCATGAACACTGAAGCTTTCTTT; CDR3: CASSPRGGLIMNTEAFF
D: TRBD1; J: TRBJ1-1; size: -; V: TRBV5-1; DNA: TGCGCCAGCAGCTTTCAGGGGGGCACTGAAGCTTTCTTT; CDR3: CASSFQGGTEAFF
D: TRBD1; J: TRBJ2-1; size: -; V: TRBV7-9; DNA: TGTGCCAGCAGCTTAGAGCAGGGGGTGGGGAATGAGCAGTTCTTC; CDR3: CASSLEQGVGNEQFF
D: -; J: TRBJ1-1; size: -; V: TRBV18; DNA: TGTGCCAGCTCACCATTAAGTACCCGGCGGGGGAACACTGAAGCTTTCTTT; CDR3: CASSPLSTRRGNTEAFF
D: -; J: TRBJ2-1; size: -; V: TRBV10-1; DNA: TGCGCCAGCAGTGAGTCTACAGTGAATGAGCAGTTCTTC; CDR3: CASSESTVNEQFF